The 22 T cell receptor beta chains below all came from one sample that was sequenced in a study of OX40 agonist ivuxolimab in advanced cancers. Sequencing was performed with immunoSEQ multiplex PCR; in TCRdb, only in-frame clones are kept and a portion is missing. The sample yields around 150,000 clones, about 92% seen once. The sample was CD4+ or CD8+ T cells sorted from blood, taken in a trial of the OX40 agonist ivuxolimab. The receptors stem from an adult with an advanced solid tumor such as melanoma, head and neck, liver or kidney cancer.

Here the CDR3 DNA reads TGTGCCAGCAGACCGACTACGGGGCAGTACTTC. Translating gives CASRPTTGQYF. V gene TRBV2 combines with J gene TRBJ2-7; a weak D match, TRBD2 (5 bases). CDR1 and CDR2 from the germline V gene are SNHLY and FYNNEI. V dropped 6 bases and J dropped 9 bases, with 12 bases sitting between them. This CDR3 comprises 11 residues. The variable domain in full, completed from reference TRBV2 and TRBJ2-7, reads EPEVTQTPSHQVTQMGQEVILRCVPISNHLYFYWYRQILGQKVEFLVSFYNNEISEKSEIFDDQFSVERPDGSNFTLKIRSTKLEDSAMYFCASRPTTGQYFGPGTRLTVT.

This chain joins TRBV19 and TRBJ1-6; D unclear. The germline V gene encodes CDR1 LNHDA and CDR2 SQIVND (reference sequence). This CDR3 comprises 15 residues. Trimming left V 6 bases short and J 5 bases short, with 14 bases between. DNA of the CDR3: TGTGCCAGTAGCCAATCGGACGCCGATAATTCACCCCTCCACTTT. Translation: CASSQSDADNSPLHF.

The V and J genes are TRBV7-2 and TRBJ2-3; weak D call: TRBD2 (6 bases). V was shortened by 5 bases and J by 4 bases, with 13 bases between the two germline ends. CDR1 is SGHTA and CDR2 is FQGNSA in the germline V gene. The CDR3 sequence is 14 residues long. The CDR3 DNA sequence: TGTGCCAGCAGCGCCACTAGCCCGCCAGATACGCAGTATTTT. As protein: CASSATSPPDTQYF.

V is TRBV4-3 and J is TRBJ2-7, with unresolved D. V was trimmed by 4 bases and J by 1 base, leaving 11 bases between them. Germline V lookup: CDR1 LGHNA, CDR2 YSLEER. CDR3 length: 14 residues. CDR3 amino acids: CASSPRTASYEQYF. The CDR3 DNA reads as TGCGCCAGCAGCCCGAGAACTGCTTCCTACGAGCAGTACTTC.

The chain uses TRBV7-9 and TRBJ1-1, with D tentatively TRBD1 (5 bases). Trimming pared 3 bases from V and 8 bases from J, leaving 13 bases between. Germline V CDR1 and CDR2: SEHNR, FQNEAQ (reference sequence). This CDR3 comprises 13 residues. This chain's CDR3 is CASSFGGFGEAFF. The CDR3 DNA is TGTGCCAGCAGCTTTGGGGGTTTCGGCGAAGCTTTCTTT.

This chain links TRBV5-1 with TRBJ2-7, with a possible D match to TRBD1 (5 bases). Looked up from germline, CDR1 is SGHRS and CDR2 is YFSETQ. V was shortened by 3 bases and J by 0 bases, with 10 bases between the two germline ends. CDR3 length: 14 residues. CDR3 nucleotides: TGCGCCAGCAGCTATGACAGTACCTCCTACGAGCAGTACTTC. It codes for CASSYDSTSYEQYF.

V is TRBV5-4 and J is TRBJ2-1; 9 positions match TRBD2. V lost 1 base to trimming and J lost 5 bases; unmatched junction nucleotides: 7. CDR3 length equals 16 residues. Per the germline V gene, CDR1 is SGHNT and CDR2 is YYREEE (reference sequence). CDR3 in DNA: TGTGCCAGCAGCTTGTCGGCGCTAGCGGGAAACAATGAGCAGTTCTTC. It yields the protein CASSLSALAGNNEQFF.

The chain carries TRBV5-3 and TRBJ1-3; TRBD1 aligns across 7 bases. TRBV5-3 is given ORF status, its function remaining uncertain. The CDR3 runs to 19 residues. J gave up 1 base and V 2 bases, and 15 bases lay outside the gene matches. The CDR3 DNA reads TGTGCCAGAAGCTTAGCAGGACAGGCCGCGCGGCCTTCTGGAAACACCATATATTTT. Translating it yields CARSLAGQAARPSGNTIYF.

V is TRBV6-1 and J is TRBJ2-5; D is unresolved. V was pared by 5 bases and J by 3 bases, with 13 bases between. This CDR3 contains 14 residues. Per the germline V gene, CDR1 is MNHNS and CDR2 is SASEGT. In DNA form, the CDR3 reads TGTGCCAGCAGTCGAAGGACGGTAGAAGAGACCCAGTACTTC. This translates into CASSRRTVEETQYF.

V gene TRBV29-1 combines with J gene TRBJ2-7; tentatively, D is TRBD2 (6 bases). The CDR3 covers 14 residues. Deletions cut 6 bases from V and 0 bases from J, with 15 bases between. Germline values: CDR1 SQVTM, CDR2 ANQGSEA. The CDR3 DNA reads TGCAGCGTCACTCGGAGGCGGGACTCCTACGAGCAGTACTTC. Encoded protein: CSVTRRRDSYEQYF.

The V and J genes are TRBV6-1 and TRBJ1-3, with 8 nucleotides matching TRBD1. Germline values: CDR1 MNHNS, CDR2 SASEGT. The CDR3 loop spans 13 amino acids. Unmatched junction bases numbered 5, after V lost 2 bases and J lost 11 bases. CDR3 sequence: CASSERQGTSIYF. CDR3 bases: TGTGCCAGCAGTGAAAGACAGGGGACGTCCATATATTTT.

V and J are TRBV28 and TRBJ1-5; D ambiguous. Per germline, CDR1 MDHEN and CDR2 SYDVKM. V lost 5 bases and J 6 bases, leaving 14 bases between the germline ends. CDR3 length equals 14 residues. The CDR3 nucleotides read TGTGCCAGCAGTCCCGCTATGATAGGTCAGCCCCAGCATTTT. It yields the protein CASSPAMIGQPQHF.

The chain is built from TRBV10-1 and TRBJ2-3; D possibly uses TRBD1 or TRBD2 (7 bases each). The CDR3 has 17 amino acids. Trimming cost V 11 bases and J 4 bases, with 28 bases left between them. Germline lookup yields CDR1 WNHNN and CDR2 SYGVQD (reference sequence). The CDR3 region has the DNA TGCGCCGTCCCTCAGGGGGGAGGGCCCAGTGTCGCAGATACGCAGTATTTT. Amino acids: CAVPQGGGPSVADTQYF.

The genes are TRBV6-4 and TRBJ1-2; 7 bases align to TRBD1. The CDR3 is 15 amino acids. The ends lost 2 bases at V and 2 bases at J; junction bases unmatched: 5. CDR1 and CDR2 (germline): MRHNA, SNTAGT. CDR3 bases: TGTGCCAGCAGTGACCCGGAGACAGGGAACTATGGCTACACCTTC. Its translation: CASSDPETGNYGYTF.

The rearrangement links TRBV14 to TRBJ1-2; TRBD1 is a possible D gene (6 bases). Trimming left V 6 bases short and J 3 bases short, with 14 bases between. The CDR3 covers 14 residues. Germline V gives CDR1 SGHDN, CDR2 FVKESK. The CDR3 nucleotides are TGTGCCAGCAGTCGGAGGGGGTGGGACTATGGCTACACCTTC. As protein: CASSRRGWDYGYTF.

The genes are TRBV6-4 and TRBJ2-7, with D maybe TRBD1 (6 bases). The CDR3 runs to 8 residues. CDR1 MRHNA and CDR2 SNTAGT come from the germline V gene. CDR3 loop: CASRTGPV. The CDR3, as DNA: TGTGCCAGCAGGACAGGTCCGGTC.

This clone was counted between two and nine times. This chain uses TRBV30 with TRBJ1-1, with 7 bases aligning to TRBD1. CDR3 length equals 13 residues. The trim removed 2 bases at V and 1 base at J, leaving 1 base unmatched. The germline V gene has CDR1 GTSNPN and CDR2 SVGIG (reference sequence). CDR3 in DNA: TGTGCCTGGAGTAACAGGGGGAACACTGAAGCTTTCTTT. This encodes CAWSNRGNTEAFF.

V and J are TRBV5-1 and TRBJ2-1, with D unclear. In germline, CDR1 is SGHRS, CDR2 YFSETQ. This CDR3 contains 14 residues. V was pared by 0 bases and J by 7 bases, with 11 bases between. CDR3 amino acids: CASSLEPVGNEQFF. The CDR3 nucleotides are TGCGCCAGCAGCTTGGAGCCGGTGGGGAATGAGCAGTTCTTC.

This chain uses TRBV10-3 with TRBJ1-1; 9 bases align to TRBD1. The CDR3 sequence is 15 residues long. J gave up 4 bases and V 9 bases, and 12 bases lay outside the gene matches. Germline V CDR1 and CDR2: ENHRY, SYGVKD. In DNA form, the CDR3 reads TGTGCCATTTCCGGGACAGGGAACGGGGTCACTGAAGCTTTCTTT. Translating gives CAISGTGNGVTEAFF.

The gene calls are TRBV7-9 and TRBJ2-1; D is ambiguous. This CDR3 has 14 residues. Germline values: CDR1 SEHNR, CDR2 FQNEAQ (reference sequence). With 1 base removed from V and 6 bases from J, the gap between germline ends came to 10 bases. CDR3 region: CASSLVLTGNEQFF. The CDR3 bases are TGTGCCAGCAGCTTAGTTCTCACGGGCAATGAGCAGTTCTTC.

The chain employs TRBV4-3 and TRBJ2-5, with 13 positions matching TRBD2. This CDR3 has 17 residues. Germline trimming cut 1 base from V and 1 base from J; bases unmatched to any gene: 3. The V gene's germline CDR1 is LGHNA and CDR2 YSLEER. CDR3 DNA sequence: TGCGCCAGCAGCCAAGTACTAGCGGGAGGGTTCCAAGAGACCCAGTACTTC. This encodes CASSQVLAGGFQETQYF.

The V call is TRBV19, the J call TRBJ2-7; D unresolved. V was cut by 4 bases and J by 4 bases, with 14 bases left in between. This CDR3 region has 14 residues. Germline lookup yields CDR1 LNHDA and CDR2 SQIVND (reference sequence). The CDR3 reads CASSSMSVGYEQYF. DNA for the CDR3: TGTGCCAGTAGTAGTATGTCAGTCGGTTACGAGCAGTACTTC.